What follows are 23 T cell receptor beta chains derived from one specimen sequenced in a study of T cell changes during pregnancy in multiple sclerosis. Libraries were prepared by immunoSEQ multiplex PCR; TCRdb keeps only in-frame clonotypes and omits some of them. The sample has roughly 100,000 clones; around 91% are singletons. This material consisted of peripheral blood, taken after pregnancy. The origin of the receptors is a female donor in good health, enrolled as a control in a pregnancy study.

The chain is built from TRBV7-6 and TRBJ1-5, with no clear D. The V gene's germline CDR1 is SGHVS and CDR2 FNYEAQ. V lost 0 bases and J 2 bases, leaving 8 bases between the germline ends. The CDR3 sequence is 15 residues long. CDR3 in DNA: TGTGCCAGCAGCTTAGCATACGGGGGCAATCAGCCCCAGCATTTT. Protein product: CASSLAYGGNQPQHF.

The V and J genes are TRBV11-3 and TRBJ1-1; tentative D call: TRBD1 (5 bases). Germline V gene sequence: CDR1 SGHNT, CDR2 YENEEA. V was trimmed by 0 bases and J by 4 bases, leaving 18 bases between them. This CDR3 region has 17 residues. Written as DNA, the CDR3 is TGTGCCAGCAGCTTAGAATGGAGGGGACGGCAGTTCACTGAAGCTTTCTTT. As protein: CASSLEWRGRQFTEAFF.

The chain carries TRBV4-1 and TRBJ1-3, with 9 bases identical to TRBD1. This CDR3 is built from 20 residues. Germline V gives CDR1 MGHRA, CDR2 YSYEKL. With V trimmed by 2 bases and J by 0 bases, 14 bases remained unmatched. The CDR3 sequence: CASSQKPSLGQGTSGNTIYF. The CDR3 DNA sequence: TGCGCCAGCAGCCAAAAACCTTCCCTGGGACAGGGAACCTCTGGAAACACCATATATTTT.

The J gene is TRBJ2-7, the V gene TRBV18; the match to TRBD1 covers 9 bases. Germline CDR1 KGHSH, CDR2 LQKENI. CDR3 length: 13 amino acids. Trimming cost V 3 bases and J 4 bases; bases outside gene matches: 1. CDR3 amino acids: CASSPTGGYEQYF. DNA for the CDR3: TGTGCCAGCTCACCGACAGGGGGTTACGAGCAGTACTTC. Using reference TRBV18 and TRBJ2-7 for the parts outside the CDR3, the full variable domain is NAGVMQNPRHLVRRRGQEARLRCSPMKGHSHVYWYRQLPEEGLKFMVYLQKENIIDESGMPKERFSAEFPKEGPSILRIQQVVRGDSAAYFCASSPTGGYEQYFGPGTRLTVT.

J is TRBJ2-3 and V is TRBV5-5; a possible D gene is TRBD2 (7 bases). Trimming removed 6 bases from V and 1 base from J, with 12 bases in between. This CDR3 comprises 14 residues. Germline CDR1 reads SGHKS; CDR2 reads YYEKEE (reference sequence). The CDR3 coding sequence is TGTGCCAGCAACTTAGGGGGGGGCACAGATACGCAGTATTTT. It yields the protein CASNLGGGTDTQYF.

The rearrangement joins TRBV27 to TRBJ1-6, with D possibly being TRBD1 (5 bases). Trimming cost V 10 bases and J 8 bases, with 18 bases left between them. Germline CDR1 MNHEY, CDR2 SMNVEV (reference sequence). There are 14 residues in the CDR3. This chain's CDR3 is CATSYGGVHSPLHF. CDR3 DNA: TGTGCCACATCCTACGGGGGGGTCCATTCACCCCTCCACTTT.

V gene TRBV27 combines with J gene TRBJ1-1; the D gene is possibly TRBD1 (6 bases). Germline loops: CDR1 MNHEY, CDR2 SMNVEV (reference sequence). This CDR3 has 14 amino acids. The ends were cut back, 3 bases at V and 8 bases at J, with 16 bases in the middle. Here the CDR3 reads CASSFGQGKGEAFF. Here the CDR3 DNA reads TGTGCCAGCAGTTTCGGGCAGGGGAAGGGGGAAGCTTTCTTT.

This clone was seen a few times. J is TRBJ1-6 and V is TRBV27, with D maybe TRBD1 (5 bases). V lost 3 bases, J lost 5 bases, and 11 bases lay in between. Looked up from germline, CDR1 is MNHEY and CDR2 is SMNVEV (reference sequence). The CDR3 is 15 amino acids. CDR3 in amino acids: CASSFGQGNNSPLHF. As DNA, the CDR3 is TGTGCCAGCAGTTTTGGGCAGGGAAATAATTCACCCCTCCACTTT.

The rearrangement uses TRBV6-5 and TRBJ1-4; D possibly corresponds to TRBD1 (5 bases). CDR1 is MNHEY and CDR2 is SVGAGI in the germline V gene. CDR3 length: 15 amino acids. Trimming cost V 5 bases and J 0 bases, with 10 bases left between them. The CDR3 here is CASSTDSATNEKLFF. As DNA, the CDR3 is TGTGCCAGCAGTACAGACAGTGCAACTAATGAAAAACTGTTTTTT.

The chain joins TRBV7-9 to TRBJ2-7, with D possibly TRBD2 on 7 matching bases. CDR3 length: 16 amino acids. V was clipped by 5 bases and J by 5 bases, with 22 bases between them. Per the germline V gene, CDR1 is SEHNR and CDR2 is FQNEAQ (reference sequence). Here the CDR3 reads CASSHPVRGHNHEQYF. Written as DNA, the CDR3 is TGTGCCAGCAGCCACCCTGTGCGGGGGCATAATCACGAGCAGTACTTC.

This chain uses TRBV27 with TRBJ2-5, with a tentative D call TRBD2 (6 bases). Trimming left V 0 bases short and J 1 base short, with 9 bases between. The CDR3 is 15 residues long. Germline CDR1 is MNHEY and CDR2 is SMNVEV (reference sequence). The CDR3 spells CASSLSPGAQETQYF. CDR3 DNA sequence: TGTGCCAGCAGTTTATCCCCGGGAGCCCAAGAGACCCAGTACTTC.

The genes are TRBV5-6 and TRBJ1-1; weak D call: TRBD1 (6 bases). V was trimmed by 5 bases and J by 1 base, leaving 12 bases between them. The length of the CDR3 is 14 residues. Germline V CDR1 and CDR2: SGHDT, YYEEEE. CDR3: CASRGRGTNTEAFF. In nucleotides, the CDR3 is TGTGCCAGCAGAGGTAGGGGGACGAACACTGAAGCTTTCTTT.

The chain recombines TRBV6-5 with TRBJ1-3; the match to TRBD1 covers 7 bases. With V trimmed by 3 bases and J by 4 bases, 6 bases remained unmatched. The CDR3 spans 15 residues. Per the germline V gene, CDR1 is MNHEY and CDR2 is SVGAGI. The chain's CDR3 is CASSYSGTAGNTIYF. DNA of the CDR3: TGTGCCAGCAGTTATTCCGGGACAGCAGGAAACACCATATATTTT.

The CDR3 loop is CASSSPAEGEAKNIQYF. CDR3 DNA sequence: TGTGCCAGCAGCTCACCTGCAGAGGGGGAAGCCAAAAACATTCAGTACTTC. The gene calls are TRBV7-9 and TRBJ2-4, with D possibly being TRBD1 (6 bases). Germline V gene lookup returns CDR1 SEHNR and CDR2 FQNEAQ (reference sequence). CDR3 size: 17 residues. Trimming removed 4 bases at V and 0 bases at J, with 16 bases between.

The CDR3 DNA sequence: TGTGCCAGCTCTTTCTCCGAGGGTGGCTACACCTTC. Amino acid sequence: CASSFSEGGYTF. The chain uses TRBV18 and TRBJ1-2; D gene ambiguous. This CDR3 has 12 amino acids. Trimming shortened V by 6 bases and J by 7 bases, and 12 bases separated the two germline ends. Per germline, CDR1 KGHSH and CDR2 LQKENI.

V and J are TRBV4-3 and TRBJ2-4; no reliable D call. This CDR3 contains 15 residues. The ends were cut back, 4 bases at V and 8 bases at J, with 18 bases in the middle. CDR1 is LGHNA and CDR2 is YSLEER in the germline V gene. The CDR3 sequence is CASSPRGGVKDIQYF. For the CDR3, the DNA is TGCGCCAGCAGCCCAAGAGGCGGAGTTAAGGACATTCAGTACTTC.

The CDR3 region has the DNA TGTGCCAGCAGTTACGGGTTGACTGGTAATTCACCCCTCCACTTT. The encoded protein is CASSYGLTGNSPLHF. The gene calls are TRBV6-5 and TRBJ1-6; D uncertain. Trimming took 2 bases from V and 6 from J, leaving 11 bases between them. This CDR3 region has 15 residues. Germline lookup yields CDR1 MNHEY and CDR2 SVGAGI.

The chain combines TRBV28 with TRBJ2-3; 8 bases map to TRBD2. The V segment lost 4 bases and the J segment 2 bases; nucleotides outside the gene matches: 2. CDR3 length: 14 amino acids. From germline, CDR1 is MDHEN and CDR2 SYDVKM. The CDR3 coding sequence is TGTGCCAGCAGTTCAGCGGGGGTCACAGATACGCAGTATTTT. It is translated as CASSSAGVTDTQYF.

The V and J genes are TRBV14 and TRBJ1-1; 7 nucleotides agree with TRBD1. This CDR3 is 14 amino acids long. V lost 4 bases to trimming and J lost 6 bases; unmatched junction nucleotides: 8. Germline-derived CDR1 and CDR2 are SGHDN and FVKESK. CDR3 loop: CASSPDRKVAEAFF. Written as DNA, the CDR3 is TGTGCCAGCAGCCCGGACAGGAAGGTGGCTGAAGCTTTCTTT.

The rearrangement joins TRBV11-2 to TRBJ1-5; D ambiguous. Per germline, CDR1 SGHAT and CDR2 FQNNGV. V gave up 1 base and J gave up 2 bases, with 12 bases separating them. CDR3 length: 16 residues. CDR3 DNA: TGTGCCAGCAGCTTAGGTGACAAAATCCGCAATCAGCCCCAGCATTTT. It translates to CASSLGDKIRNQPQHF. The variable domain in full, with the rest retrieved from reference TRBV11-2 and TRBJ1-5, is EAGVAQSPRYKIIEKRQSVAFWCNPISGHATLYWYQQILGQGPKLLIQFQNNGVVDDSQLPKDRFSAERLKGVDSTLKIQPAKLEDSAVYLCASSLGDKIRNQPQHFGDGTRLSIL.

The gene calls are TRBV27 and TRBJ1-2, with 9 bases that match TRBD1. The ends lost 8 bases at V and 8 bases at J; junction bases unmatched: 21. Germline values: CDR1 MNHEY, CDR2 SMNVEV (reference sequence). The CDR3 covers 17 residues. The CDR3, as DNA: TGTGCCAGCGGGGTGACAGGGGGTTTAGTTGGGGTTCGGGGCTACACCTTC. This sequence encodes CASGVTGGLVGVRGYTF.

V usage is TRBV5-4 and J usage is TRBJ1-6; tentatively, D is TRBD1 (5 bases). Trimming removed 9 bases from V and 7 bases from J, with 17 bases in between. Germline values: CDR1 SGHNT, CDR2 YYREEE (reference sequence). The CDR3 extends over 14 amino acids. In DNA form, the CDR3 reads TGTGCCACCGAATACCAGGGACTCAATTCACCCCTCCACTTT. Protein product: CATEYQGLNSPLHF.

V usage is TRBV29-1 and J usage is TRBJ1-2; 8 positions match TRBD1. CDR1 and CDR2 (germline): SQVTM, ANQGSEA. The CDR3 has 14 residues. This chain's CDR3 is CSALEDRADHGYTF. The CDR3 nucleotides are TGCAGTGCCTTAGAGGACAGGGCGGACCATGGCTACACCTTC.